These 23 T cell receptor beta chains were all obtained from the same sample, sequenced in a study of shared clonotypes between healthy human individuals. Data came from immunoSEQ multiplex PCR; TCRdb stores just in-frame clones and leaves some out. The sample has roughly 2.5 million clones, approximately 94% seen once. Specimen: naive CD4+ T cells sorted from blood. Subset in this sample: CD45RA+ positively selected. The source is a man aged 18 to 29 in good health.

V gene TRBV12-5 combines with J gene TRBJ1-1; D gene uncertain. V was cut by 0 bases and J by 1 base, with 15 bases left in between. The germline V gene has CDR1 LGHNT and CDR2 FRNRAP. CDR3 length: 17 residues. Here the CDR3 DNA reads TGTGCTAGTGGTTTGGTATTGAAGGGCGGCGGGAACACTGAAGCTTTCTTT. This encodes CASGLVLKGGGNTEAFF.

The chain couples TRBV7-2 to TRBJ2-3; D not resolved. The V end lost 5 bases, the J end lost 1 base, and 16 bases lay between the germline ends. The length of the CDR3 is 16 residues. Germline V CDR1 and CDR2: SGHTA, FQGNSA. The CDR3 nucleotides read TGTGCCAGCAGCCCGTCGAGGAGCCCGCGCACAGATACGCAGTATTTT. Translation: CASSPSRSPRTDTQYF.

The rearrangement uses TRBV5-1 and TRBJ1-4, with D possibly TRBD1 on 6 matching bases. Germline CDR1 and CDR2: SGHRS and YFSETQ. The CDR3 sequence is 15 residues long. The V gene lost 4 bases and the J gene lost 5 bases, with 15 bases spanning the gap. In DNA form, the CDR3 reads TGCGCCAGCAGCACGATGGACAGCCAGAATGAAAAACTGTTTTTT. Amino acids: CASSTMDSQNEKLFF.

CDR3 residues: CASSLRLTTNEKLFF. CDR3 nucleotides: TGTGCCAGCAGTCTAAGACTGACAACTAATGAAAAACTGTTTTTT. The chain uses TRBV2 and TRBJ1-4; no clear D gene. The V end was cut by 5 bases, the J end by 0 bases, with 10 bases between. In germline, CDR1 is SNHLY, CDR2 FYNNEI. This CDR3 region has 15 residues.

The rearrangement joins TRBV2 to TRBJ2-5; D is perhaps TRBD1 (6 bases). The CDR3 runs to 15 residues. The germline V gene encodes CDR1 SNHLY and CDR2 FYNNEI. Trimming took 6 bases from V and 2 from J, leaving 16 bases between them. DNA for the CDR3: TGTGCCAGCAGGGCCACAGGGAGTAGACAAGAGACCCAGTACTTC. It is translated as CASRATGSRQETQYF.

The chain employs TRBV6-1 and TRBJ1-2; TRBD1 aligns across 9 bases. CDR1 is MNHNS, CDR2 SASEGT, per germline. V lost 4 bases to trimming and J lost 4 bases; unmatched junction nucleotides: 4. The CDR3 has 14 residues. CDR3 sequence reads: CASSGGQGGYGYTF. The CDR3 nucleotides are TGTGCCAGCAGTGGGGGACAGGGCGGCTATGGCTACACCTTC.

This sequence joins TRBV4-1 and TRBJ1-2; D is uncertain. This CDR3 has 15 amino acids. Germline-derived CDR1 and CDR2 are MGHRA and YSYEKL. V was pared by 2 bases and J by 4 bases, with 14 bases between. The CDR3 bases are TGCGCCAGCAGCCAAACCCCAACGGGGTTCTATGGCTACACCTTC. It is translated as CASSQTPTGFYGYTF.

The V and J genes are TRBV11-2 and TRBJ1-1, with D possibly matching TRBD1 (6 bases). Per the germline V gene, CDR1 is SGHAT and CDR2 is FQNNGV. Deletions cut 6 bases from V and 4 bases from J, with 12 bases between. The CDR3 contains 13 residues. CDR3 residues: CASRLQGSTEAFF. The DNA of the CDR3 is TGTGCCAGCAGATTACAGGGATCCACTGAAGCTTTCTTT.

The rearrangement links TRBV18 to TRBJ1-6; no clear D gene. Germline assignment: CDR1 KGHSH and CDR2 LQKENI. V was shortened by 3 bases and J by 5 bases, with 11 bases between the two germline ends. This CDR3 region has 15 residues. Here the CDR3 DNA reads TGTGCCAGCTCACCCGGGTTAATAGATAATTCACCCCTCCACTTT. Translation gives CASSPGLIDNSPLHF.

This clone was recorded only once. The rearrangement joins TRBV10-1 to TRBJ2-1, with a tentative D call TRBD1 (5 bases). V was trimmed by 3 bases and J by 7 bases, leaving 7 bases between them. The CDR3 loop spans 12 amino acids. Germline V lookup: CDR1 WNHNN, CDR2 SYGVQD (reference sequence). The CDR3 DNA reads TGCGCCAGCAGTGATGACAGAAATGAGCAGTTCTTC. It specifies CASSDDRNEQFF.

This chain links TRBV9 with TRBJ2-7, with 7 bases fitting TRBD2. The CDR3 runs to 13 residues. Germline V lookup: CDR1 SGDLS, CDR2 YYNGEE. After removal of 4 bases from V and 6 bases from J, the junction contained 7 bases not matched to a gene. The CDR3 reads CASSRAGVSEQYF. The CDR3 DNA follows: TGTGCCAGCAGCAGGGCGGGGGTTTCCGAGCAGTACTTC. The full variable domain, with the rest looked up from reference TRBV9 and TRBJ2-7, is DSGVTQTPKHLITATGQRVTLRCSPRSGDLSVYWYQQSLDQGLQFLIQYYNGEERAKGNILERFSAQQFPDLHSELNLSSLELGDSALYFCASSRAGVSEQYFGPGTRLTVT.

For this clone: Other nucleotide sequences from this sample produce the same CDR3. The CDR3 bases are TGTGCCAGCAGCGAAGCGACATCCCTAGAGACCCAGTACTTC. Its translation: CASSEATSLETQYF. The rearrangement uses TRBV7-9 and TRBJ2-5, with unresolved D. V shed 5 bases and J shed 4 bases, with 14 bases lying between them. Germline CDR1 is SEHNR and CDR2 is FQNEAQ (reference sequence). The CDR3 sequence is 14 residues long.

The chain employs TRBV10-3 and TRBJ2-2; 10 nucleotides align to TRBD2. In germline, CDR1 is ENHRY, CDR2 SYGVKD. The CDR3 covers 16 residues. After removal of 0 bases from V and 6 bases from J, the junction contained 4 bases not matched to a gene. The CDR3 DNA reads TGTGCCATCAGTGAGTCGGCTAGCGGGAGATCCGGGGAGCTGTTTTTT. Protein sequence: CAISESASGRSGELFF.

The CDR3 coding sequence is TGTGCCAGCAAACAGGGGGCCATAAACTATGGCTACACCTTC. Translated: CASKQGAINYGYTF. The V and J genes are TRBV6-1 and TRBJ1-2; 9 bases map to TRBD1. J was trimmed by 2 bases and V by 7 bases; bases with no gene match: 5. From germline, CDR1 is MNHNS and CDR2 SASEGT. This CDR3 is built from 14 residues.

V gene TRBV11-1 combines with J gene TRBJ2-7; D is undetermined. The CDR3 is 11 amino acids. Germline lookup yields CDR1 SGHAT and CDR2 FQDESV (reference sequence). The V end was cut by 2 bases, the J end by 6 bases, with 5 bases between. The CDR3 DNA sequence: TGTGCCAGCAGCTTACAGGCCGAGCAGTACTTC. Protein sequence: CASSLQAEQYF.

The genes are TRBV28 and TRBJ1-2, with a possible D match to TRBD1 (5 bases). With 10 bases removed from V and 0 bases from J, the gap between germline ends came to 12 bases. This CDR3 contains 13 residues. The germline V gene encodes CDR1 MDHEN and CDR2 SYDVKM. CDR3 amino acids: CATHDRANYGYTF. CDR3 sequence (DNA): TGTGCCACCCACGACAGAGCTAACTATGGCTACACCTTC.

This chain joins TRBV28 and TRBJ1-2; 11 bases are a match to TRBD1. This CDR3 has 16 amino acids. CDR1 and CDR2 from the germline V gene are MDHEN and SYDVKM. The junction had 6 bases not matched to a gene; V was cut back by 2 bases and J by 4 bases. CDR3 bases: TGTGCCAGCAGTTTAACGCCGGGACAGGGGGGCTATGGCTACACCTTC. Its protein is CASSLTPGQGGYGYTF.

V usage is TRBV14 and J usage is TRBJ2-3, with 8 bases aligning to TRBD2. There are 15 residues in the CDR3. The V gene end was trimmed by 5 bases and the J gene end by 0 bases; junction bases not matched to a gene: 4. Germline V gives CDR1 SGHDN, CDR2 FVKESK. CDR3 loop: CASSTSGISTDTQYF. The CDR3 DNA is TGTGCCAGCAGCACTAGCGGAATTAGCACAGATACGCAGTATTTT.

This chain joins TRBV30 and TRBJ2-2; D is perhaps TRBD1 or TRBD2 (5 bases each). The CDR3 length is 15 residues. V was cut by 2 bases and J by 3 bases, with 13 bases left in between. CDR1 and CDR2 from the germline V gene are GTSNPN and SVGIG (reference sequence). As DNA, the CDR3 is TGTGCCTGGAGTCCCCGGGACCGTTACACCGGGGAGCTGTTTTTT. Its translation: CAWSPRDRYTGELFF.

V is TRBV5-4 and J is TRBJ2-7; perhaps TRBD1 as D (5 bases). V was shortened by 0 bases and J by 6 bases, with 7 bases between the two germline ends. The CDR3 covers 12 residues. Germline lookup yields CDR1 SGHNT and CDR2 YYREEE (reference sequence). The CDR3, as DNA: TGTGCCAGCAGCTTGGGACAGACCGAGCAGTACTTC. As protein: CASSLGQTEQYF.

The chain uses TRBV10-3 and TRBJ1-1; D gene unclear. The CDR3 has 13 residues. Trimming took off 7 bases at V and 0 bases at J, with 9 bases between the two ends. Per the germline V gene, CDR1 is ENHRY and CDR2 is SYGVKD. CDR3 protein: CAIMAQVNTEAFF. Written as DNA, the CDR3 is TGTGCCATCATGGCCCAGGTGAACACTGAAGCTTTCTTT.

Here the CDR3 DNA reads TGTGCCAGCAGAGCCTCAGGGCTCAGCTCCTACGAGCAGTACTTC. It yields the protein CASRASGLSSYEQYF. The chain combines TRBV6-6 with TRBJ2-7, with D possibly being TRBD1 (5 bases). With 6 bases removed from V and 0 bases from J, the gap between germline ends came to 15 bases. The germline V gene has CDR1 MNHNY and CDR2 SVGAGI (reference sequence). CDR3 length: 15 amino acids.

This clone occurred a few times. This same CDR3 is encoded by further DNA sequences in the sample. CDR3 nucleotide sequence: TGTGCCAGCAGCTTGGCGCAGAACTATGGCTACACCTTC. Protein sequence: CASSLAQNYGYTF. The V call is TRBV5-6, the J call TRBJ1-2, with D unresolved. Trimming shortened V by 0 bases and J by 2 bases, and 5 bases separated the two germline ends. Germline V lookup: CDR1 SGHDT, CDR2 YYEEEE. CDR3 size: 13 residues.